Here is one T cell receptor beta chain with its context. What it binds is not known. The data derive from a study of post-analysis software for immune sequencing data. Each TCR beta cDNA library carried unique molecular identifiers. TCRdb passed the PCR reads through MiXCR, listing each CDR3 protein once. Altogether hundreds of thousands of distinct CDR3 sequences are present, around 50% being singletons, with the ten largest covering approximately 4.5%. Notes on the study in general: The five TRBV segments detected at higher frequency in patients than in controls included TRBV5-6, TRBV5-1 and TRBV20-1. The study found significantly lower normalized Chao1 diversity in multiple sclerosis patients than in controls.

Germline values: CDR1 SGHRS, CDR2 YFSETQ. Trimming pared 4 bases from V and 1 base from J, leaving 12 bases between. The CDR3 has 15 amino acids. Sequencing was carried out using blood. This chain links TRBV5-1 with TRBJ1-5; a weak D match, TRBD1 (6 bases). This TCR came from a girl aged 5-17 years with multiple sclerosis. As DNA, the CDR3 is TGCGCCAGCAGCCCCGGCACAGGGAGCAATCAGCCCCAGCATTTT. This translates into CASSPGTGSNQPQHF.